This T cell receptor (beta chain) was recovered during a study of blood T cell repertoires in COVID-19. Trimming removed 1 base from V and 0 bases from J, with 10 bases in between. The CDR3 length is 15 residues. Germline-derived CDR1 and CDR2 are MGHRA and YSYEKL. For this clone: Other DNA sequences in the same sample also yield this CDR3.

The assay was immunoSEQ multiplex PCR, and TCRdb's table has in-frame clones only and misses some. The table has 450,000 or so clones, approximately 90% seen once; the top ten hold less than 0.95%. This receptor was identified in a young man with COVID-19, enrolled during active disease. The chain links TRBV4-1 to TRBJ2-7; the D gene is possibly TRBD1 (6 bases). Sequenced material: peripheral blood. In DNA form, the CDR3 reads TGCGCCAGCAGCCAAGCATCAGGGGCCTCCTACGAGCAGTACTTC. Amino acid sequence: CASSQASGASYEQYF.